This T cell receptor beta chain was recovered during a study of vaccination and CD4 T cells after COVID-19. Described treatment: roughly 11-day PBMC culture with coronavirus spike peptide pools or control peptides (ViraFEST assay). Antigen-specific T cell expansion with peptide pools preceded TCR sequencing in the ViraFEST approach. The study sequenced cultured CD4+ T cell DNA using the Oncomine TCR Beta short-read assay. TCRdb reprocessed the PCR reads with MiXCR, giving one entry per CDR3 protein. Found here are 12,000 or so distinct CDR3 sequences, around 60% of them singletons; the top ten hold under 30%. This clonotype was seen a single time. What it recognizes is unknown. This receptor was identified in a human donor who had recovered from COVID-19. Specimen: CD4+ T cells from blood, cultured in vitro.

CDR3 nucleotides: TGTGCCAGCAGCCGGGGACAGGCGAACACCGGGGAGCTGTTTTTT. This sequence encodes CASSRGQANTGELFF. The chain recombines TRBV7-3 with TRBJ2-2; 8 bases fit TRBD1. CDR3 length: 15 amino acids. The trim removed 5 bases at V and 0 bases at J, leaving 2 bases unmatched. Germline CDR1 and CDR2: SGHTA and FQGTGA.